These 28 T cell receptor beta chains share one sample of origin, sequenced in a study of blood T cell repertoires in COVID-19. The method was immunoSEQ multiplex PCR; TCRdb's version includes in-frame clones alone and lacks a portion of them. The sample lists some 200,000 clones, roughly 86% occurring once. Sequencing input: peripheral blood. All receptors come from a man aged 35 to 55 with active or convalescent COVID-19.

V and J are TRBV5-4 and TRBJ2-5; TRBD2 matches at 10 bases. The CDR3 loop spans 16 amino acids. Trimming cost V 0 bases and J 4 bases; bases outside gene matches: 6. From germline, CDR1 is SGHNT and CDR2 YYREEE (reference sequence). The CDR3 DNA is TGTGCCAGCAGCTTGGCTGGTAGCGGGGGGCCAGAGACCCAGTACTTC. This codes for CASSLAGSGGPETQYF.

The chain uses TRBV19 and TRBJ1-3, with 8 bases fitting TRBD1. Trimming removed 3 bases from V and 4 bases from J; junction bases left unmatched: 11. The CDR3 is made up of 17 amino acids. Germline V lookup: CDR1 LNHDA, CDR2 SQIVND (reference sequence). CDR3 nucleotide sequence: TGTGCCAGTAGTATCGGGGACAGGTGGTCTACCGGAAACACCATATATTTT. Translation: CASSIGDRWSTGNTIYF. Looking up the rest from reference TRBV19 and TRBJ1-3 gives the full variable domain: DGGITQSPKYLFRKEGQNVTLSCEQNLNHDAMYWYRQDPGQGLRLIYYSQIVNDFQKGDIAEGYSVSREKKESFPLTVTSAQKNPTAFYLCASSIGDRWSTGNTIYFGEGSWLTVV.

CDR3 DNA: TGTGCCAGTAGTCAGGGGGCGGCAGGGAACACTGAAGCTTTCTTT. Encoded protein: CASSQGAAGNTEAFF. The gene calls are TRBV19 and TRBJ1-1, with 8 positions matching TRBD1. The CDR3 covers 15 residues. Germline loops: CDR1 LNHDA, CDR2 SQIVND (reference sequence). J was trimmed by 1 base and V by 5 bases; bases with no gene match: 6.

This sequence joins TRBV30 and TRBJ2-5; D may be TRBD2 (6 bases). V was pared by 2 bases and J by 4 bases, with 11 bases between. Germline V gives CDR1 GTSNPN, CDR2 SVGIG (reference sequence). CDR3 length: 13 residues. CDR3 loop: CAWSTGLRETQYF. The CDR3 DNA reads as TGTGCCTGGAGTACCGGACTAAGAGAGACCCAGTACTTC.

The gene calls are TRBV14 and TRBJ2-3; TRBD2 is a possible D gene (6 bases). This CDR3 spans 16 amino acids. Germline-derived CDR1 and CDR2 are SGHDN and FVKESK. V was pared by 4 bases and J by 2 bases, with 16 bases between. CDR3 sequence reads: CASSPNPGGNTDTQYF. The CDR3 nucleotides are TGTGCCAGCAGCCCCAACCCCGGGGGAAACACAGATACGCAGTATTTT.

V gene TRBV12-5 combines with J gene TRBJ1-1; D possibly corresponds to TRBD1 (6 bases). V dropped 1 base and J dropped 0 bases, with 15 bases sitting between them. In germline, CDR1 is LGHNT, CDR2 FRNRAP. There are 17 residues in the CDR3. This CDR3 reads CASGLGSGGRMNTEAFF. Written as DNA, the CDR3 is TGTGCTAGTGGTTTGGGTTCCGGGGGGCGGATGAACACTGAAGCTTTCTTT.

This rearrangement joins TRBV12-3 or TRBV12-4 to TRBJ1-2; 7 bases agree with TRBD1. This CDR3 is 13 amino acids long. V lost 5 bases and J lost 4; bases outside the gene matches: 4. The CDR3 DNA follows: TGTGCCAGCAGTCCGGACAGGAGCTATGGCTACACCTTC. It encodes CASSPDRSYGYTF.

This chain uses TRBV2 with TRBJ1-1; a weak D match, TRBD1 (6 bases). V lost 8 bases to trimming and J lost 0 bases, with 16 bases between them. Germline assignment: CDR1 SNHLY and CDR2 FYNNEI. The CDR3 has 15 amino acids. The CDR3 nucleotides are TGTGCCAGCGGATCCCGGGACATCATGAACACTGAAGCTTTCTTT. It encodes CASGSRDIMNTEAFF.

This chain joins TRBV5-4 and TRBJ2-5; D unclear. CDR3 size: 14 residues. Germline V lookup: CDR1 SGHNT, CDR2 YYREEE (reference sequence). V was pared by 0 bases and J by 2 bases, with 8 bases between. The CDR3 region is CASSLVASQETQYF. CDR3 sequence (DNA): TGTGCCAGCAGCTTGGTAGCATCTCAAGAGACCCAGTACTTC. Drawing the rest from reference TRBV5-4 and TRBJ2-5, the complete variable domain is ETGVTQSPTHLIKTRGQQVTLRCSSQSGHNTVSWYQQALGQGPQFIFQYYREEENGRGNFPPRFSGLQFPNYSSELNVNALELDDSALYLCASSLVASQETQYFGPGTRLLVL.

The chain has TRBV5-1 and TRBJ1-3; TRBD1 matches at 9 bases. J gave up 4 bases and V 5 bases, and 7 bases lay outside the gene matches. Germline loops: CDR1 SGHRS, CDR2 YFSETQ. The CDR3 spans 15 residues. CDR3 residues: CASRSGTGWGNTIYF. DNA for the CDR3: TGCGCCAGCAGAAGTGGGACAGGGTGGGGAAACACCATATATTTT.

The chain is built from TRBV6-5 and TRBJ1-4; no reliable D call. The CDR3 totals 14 residues. Germline CDR1 MNHEY, CDR2 SVGAGI. Between the trimmed V and J ends, which lost 6 bases and 4 bases, there was a span of 12 bases. CDR3 DNA: TGTGCCAGCAGATCCGGAACTATTAATGAAAAACTGTTTTTT. It translates to CASRSGTINEKLFF.

The gene calls are TRBV15 and TRBJ2-2; D perhaps matches TRBD1 (6 bases). The CDR3 covers 18 residues. V shed 0 bases and J shed 1 base, with 15 bases lying between them. Germline assignment: CDR1 LNHNV and CDR2 YYDKDF (reference sequence). This chain's CDR3 is CATSRDPVGAMNTGELFF. CDR3 coding DNA: TGTGCCACCAGCAGAGATCCTGTGGGGGCCATGAACACCGGGGAGCTGTTTTTT.

The V gene is TRBV7-9, the J gene TRBJ1-2; 9 bases align to TRBD1. Germline assignment: CDR1 SEHNR and CDR2 FQNEAQ (reference sequence). Trimming removed 0 bases from V and 6 bases from J; junction bases left unmatched: 8. The CDR3 runs 16 residues. The chain's CDR3 is CASSLAEWDRDHGYTF. CDR3 nucleotides: TGTGCCAGCAGCTTAGCGGAGTGGGACAGGGACCATGGCTACACCTTC.

This sequence joins TRBV9 and TRBJ1-1, with 7 bases matching TRBD1. The CDR3 has 14 amino acids. The germline CDR1 and CDR2 sequences are SGDLS and YYNGEE. V lost 3 bases, J lost 7 bases, and 9 bases stayed unmatched. The CDR3 sequence: CASSDGTAVDEAFF. The CDR3 coding sequence is TGTGCCAGCAGCGACGGGACAGCCGTGGATGAAGCTTTCTTT. The full variable domain, in which reference TRBV9 and TRBJ1-1 provide the parts outside the CDR3, is DSGVTQTPKHLITATGQRVTLRCSPRSGDLSVYWYQQSLDQGLQFLIQYYNGEERAKGNILERFSAQQFPDLHSELNLSSLELGDSALYFCASSDGTAVDEAFFGQGTRLTVV.

This clone was counted between two and nine times. The V gene is TRBV30, the J gene TRBJ1-1; a possible D gene is TRBD1 (5 bases). V was clipped by 2 bases and J by 3 bases, with 10 bases between them. The CDR3 has 13 amino acids. CDR1 and CDR2 (germline): GTSNPN, SVGIG (reference sequence). CDR3 in amino acids: CAWSRGDHTEAFF. DNA for the CDR3: TGTGCCTGGAGTCGGGGGGACCACACTGAAGCTTTCTTT.

This chain connects TRBV5-4 to TRBJ1-1, with TRBD1 identical over 11 bases. CDR3 size: 15 residues. The ends lost 3 bases at V and 5 bases at J; junction bases unmatched: 6. Germline-derived CDR1 and CDR2 are SGHNT and YYREEE (reference sequence). CDR3 nucleotide sequence: TGTGCCAGCAGCTGGCGGGACAGGGGGGGTACTGAAGCTTTCTTT. Translation: CASSWRDRGGTEAFF.

V is TRBV25-1 and J is TRBJ2-7; D may be TRBD1 (6 bases). Trimming left V 4 bases short and J 2 bases short, with 9 bases between. The germline gives CDR1 MGHDK, CDR2 SYGVNS. CDR3 size: 13 residues. In DNA form, the CDR3 reads TGTGCCAGCAGTGTGACAGGAACCTACGAGCAGTACTTC. It encodes CASSVTGTYEQYF.

The CDR3 nucleotides are TGTGCCAGCAGCTCCCCTAGCGGGGGGGTCACAGATACGCAGTATTTT. The encoded protein is CASSSPSGGVTDTQYF. The rearrangement uses TRBV7-8 and TRBJ2-3; TRBD2 matches 12 bases. The CDR3 spans 16 residues. V lost 4 bases, J lost 2 bases, and 4 bases stayed unmatched. Per germline, CDR1 SGHVS and CDR2 FQNEAQ.

The rearrangement links TRBV3-1 (or the pseudogene TRBV3-2) to TRBJ2-3; the match to TRBD2 covers 12 bases. Per the germline V gene, CDR1 is LGHDT and CDR2 is YNNKEL (reference sequence). V dropped 5 bases and J dropped 6; count of bases not matched to a gene: 3. CDR3 length: 14 amino acids. In DNA, the CDR3 is TGTGCCAGCAGCAAAACTAGCGGGGGGGATACGCAGTATTTT. Translation: CASSKTSGGDTQYF.

This sequence joins TRBV6-4 and TRBJ1-5, with TRBD1 matching 8 bases. Germline lookup yields CDR1 MRHNA and CDR2 SNTAGT. CDR3 length equals 12 residues. The DNA of the CDR3 is TGTGCTCAGGGGGCGAGCAATCAGCCCCAGCATTTT. This codes for CAQGASNQPQHF.

The J gene is TRBJ1-2, the V gene TRBV6-1, with 8 bases that match TRBD1. After removal of 0 bases from V and 8 bases from J, the junction contained 5 bases not matched to a gene. This CDR3 is 14 amino acids long. Germline V gene sequence: CDR1 MNHNS, CDR2 SASEGT. The CDR3 spells CASSEAPRQGGYTF. CDR3 coding DNA: TGTGCCAGCAGTGAAGCGCCGAGACAGGGGGGCTACACCTTC.

This sequence joins TRBV7-2 and TRBJ2-2; 9 bases agree with TRBD2. V lost 2 bases to trimming and J lost 5 bases; unmatched junction nucleotides: 3. CDR1 is SGHTA and CDR2 is FQGNSA in the germline V gene. The CDR3 extends over 15 amino acids. This CDR3 is CASSLTAGGTGELFF. CDR3 bases: TGTGCCAGCAGCTTAACGGCGGGGGGGACCGGGGAGCTGTTTTTT.

The rearrangement joins TRBV19 to TRBJ1-5; TRBD1 matches 8 bases. Germline V gives CDR1 LNHDA, CDR2 SQIVND (reference sequence). The CDR3 has 15 residues. The V and J ends lost 3 bases and 7 bases, in that order; junction bases with no gene match: 8. The CDR3 DNA follows: TGTGCCAGTAGTATCAACAGGGGGGGGGTCCAGCCCCAGCATTTT. It encodes CASSINRGGVQPQHF. Full variable domain (rest looked up from reference TRBV19 and TRBJ1-5): DGGITQSPKYLFRKEGQNVTLSCEQNLNHDAMYWYRQDPGQGLRLIYYSQIVNDFQKGDIAEGYSVSREKKESFPLTVTSAQKNPTAFYLCASSINRGGVQPQHFGDGTRLSIL.

The chain combines TRBV10-2 with TRBJ2-7; 8 bases agree with TRBD1. In germline, CDR1 is WSHSY, CDR2 SAAADI. Unmatched junction bases numbered 4, after V lost 6 bases and J lost 3 bases. The CDR3 is 13 amino acids. CDR3 bases: TGCGCCAGCAGAGAGGGACAGGACTACGAGCAGTACTTC. This codes for CASREGQDYEQYF.

This rearrangement joins TRBV7-6 to TRBJ2-5; possibly TRBD2 for D (5 bases). Trimming removed 3 bases from V and 5 bases from J, with 22 bases in between. The CDR3 is 17 residues long. Germline V CDR1 and CDR2: SGHVS, FNYEAQ. The CDR3 here is CASSLRVTGKSSETQYF. In DNA form, the CDR3 reads TGTGCCAGCAGCTTGAGGGTGACCGGAAAGTCGTCGGAGACCCAGTACTTC.

The rearrangement links TRBV3-1 (or the pseudogene TRBV3-2) to TRBJ1-1; D gene uncertain. The CDR3 consists of 13 residues. V lost 4 bases and J 5 bases, leaving 11 bases between the germline ends. CDR1 LGHDT and CDR2 YNNKEL come from the germline V gene (reference sequence). The CDR3 nucleotides are TGTGCCAGCAGCCTAGAAGGGAGGACTGAAGCTTTCTTT. Amino acid sequence: CASSLEGRTEAFF.

The CDR3 sequence: CASSQDGGDGEKLFF. The CDR3 DNA reads as TGCGCCAGCAGCCAAGATGGGGGGGACGGTGAAAAACTGTTTTTT. The chain links TRBV4-1 to TRBJ1-4; the D gene is possibly TRBD1 (5 bases). Trimming pared 0 bases from V and 7 bases from J, leaving 12 bases between. Per germline, CDR1 MGHRA and CDR2 YSYEKL. CDR3 length: 15 amino acids.

The chain has TRBV10-3 and TRBJ1-1, with TRBD1 identical over 9 bases. Germline loops: CDR1 ENHRY, CDR2 SYGVKD. The CDR3 is 15 residues long. The junction had 7 bases not matched to a gene; V was cut back by 4 bases and J by 4 bases. CDR3 sequence reads: CAISGRTGEGTEAFF. The CDR3 nucleotides are TGTGCCATCAGTGGCCGGACAGGGGAAGGCACTGAAGCTTTCTTT.